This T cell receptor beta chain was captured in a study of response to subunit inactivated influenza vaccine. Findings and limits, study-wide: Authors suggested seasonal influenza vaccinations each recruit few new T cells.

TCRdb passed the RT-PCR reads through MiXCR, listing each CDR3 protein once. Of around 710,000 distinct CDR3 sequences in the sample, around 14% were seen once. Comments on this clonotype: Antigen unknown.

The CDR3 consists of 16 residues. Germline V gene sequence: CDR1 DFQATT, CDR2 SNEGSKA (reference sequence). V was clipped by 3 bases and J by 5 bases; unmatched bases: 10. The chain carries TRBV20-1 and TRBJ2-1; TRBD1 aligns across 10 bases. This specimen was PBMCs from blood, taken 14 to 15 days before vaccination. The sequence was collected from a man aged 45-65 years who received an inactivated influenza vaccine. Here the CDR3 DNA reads TGCAGTGCTAGCAACCTCCGGGACAGGGGACACAATGAGCAGTTCTTC. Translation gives CSASNLRDRGHNEQFF.